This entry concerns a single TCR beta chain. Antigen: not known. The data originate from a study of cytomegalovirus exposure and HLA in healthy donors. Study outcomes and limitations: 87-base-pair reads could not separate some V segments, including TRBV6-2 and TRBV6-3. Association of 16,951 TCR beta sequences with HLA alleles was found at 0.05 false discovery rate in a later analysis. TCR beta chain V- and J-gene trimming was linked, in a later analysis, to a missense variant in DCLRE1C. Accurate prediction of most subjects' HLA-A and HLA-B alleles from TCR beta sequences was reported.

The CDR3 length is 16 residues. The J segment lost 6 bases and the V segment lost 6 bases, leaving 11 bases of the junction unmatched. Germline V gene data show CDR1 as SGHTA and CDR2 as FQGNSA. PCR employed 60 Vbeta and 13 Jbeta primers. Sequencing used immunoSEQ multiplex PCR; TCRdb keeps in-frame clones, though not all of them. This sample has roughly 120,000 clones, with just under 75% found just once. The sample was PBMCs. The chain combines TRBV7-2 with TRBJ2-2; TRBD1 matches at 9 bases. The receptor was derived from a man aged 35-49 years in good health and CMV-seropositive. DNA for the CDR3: TGTGCCAGCAGTTTTTCCGGGACAGGGCTCTCCGGGGAGCTGTTTTTT. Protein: CASSFSGTGLSGELFF.